These T cell receptor beta chains were read from a single sample in a study of blood T cells in healthy people across ages. TCRdb called the 5' RACE reads again in MiXCR, with one record for every CDR3 protein. This table holds fewer than 1.5 million distinct CDR3 sequences, 42% found once. Source material: blood. These receptors were collected from a woman in her late teens or twenties in good health. The CDR3 runs from the conserved cysteine through the conserved F or W. D genes are given only for firm matches. A clone size is listed for some rows: how often the clone was seen (once, few, many), or a class if it is expanded.

-	TRBJ2-2	TRBD1	TRBV7-8	CASSSSQGAGELFF	TGTGCCAGCAGCTCCAGCCAGGGGGCTGGGGAGCTGTTTTTT
-	TRBJ2-7	-	TRBV12-5	CASGFFGGETSYEQYF	TGTGCTAGTGGTTTTTTCGGGGGTGAGACCTCCTACGAGCAGTACTTC
once	TRBJ1-1	TRBD1	TRBV15	CATSRDRGGAFF	TGTGCCACCAGCAGAGACAGGGGGGGAGCTTTCTTT
few	TRBJ2-3	-	TRBV4-2	CASSQDPSSVTDTQYF	TGTGCCAGCAGCCAAGATCCGAGTTCGGTCACAGATACGCAGTATTTT
-	TRBJ2-2	-	TRBV5-4	CASTRPGYNTGELFF	TGTGCCAGCACGCGGCCCGGCTACAACACCGGGGAGCTGTTTTTT
-	TRBJ2-7	-	TRBV20-1	CSASSLAAAQYF	TGCAGTGCTAGTTCACTAGCCGCCGCGCAGTACTTC
-	TRBJ2-1	-	TRBV20-1	CSARATTNNEQFF	TGCAGTGCTAGAGCCACTACTAACAATGAGCAGTTCTTC
-	TRBJ2-1	-	TRBV2	CARDLPPNEQFF	TGTGCCAGGGACCTTCCCCCCAATGAGCAGTTCTTC
once	TRBJ1-2	TRBD1	TRBV7-2	CASSADLGTGGVYGYTF	TGTGCCAGCAGCGCCGACCTCGGGACAGGGGGCGTGTATGGCTACACCTTC
many	TRBJ2-3	-	TRBV4-1	CASSLPTPTDTQYF	TGCGCCAGCAGCCTCCCCACCCCGACAGATACGCAGTATTTT
-	TRBJ2-7	-	TRBV28	CASRPRAGLGVREQYF	TGTGCCAGCAGACCACGGGCAGGGTTAGGCGTACGCGAGCAGTACTTC
-	TRBJ1-1	-	TRBV15	CATSATVGGTEAFF	TGTGCCACCAGCGCAACTGTAGGGGGGACTGAAGCTTTCTTT
-	TRBJ1-3	-	TRBV9	CASSVDPDPSGNTIYF	TGTGCCAGCAGCGTAGATCCGGATCCCTCTGGAAACACCATATATTTT
-	TRBJ2-1	-	TRBV5-1	CASSLADGPAYNEQFF	TGCGCCAGCAGCTTGGCCGACGGGCCTGCCTACAATGAGCAGTTCTTC
-	TRBJ1-5	-	TRBV10-3	CAISESGVDSTNQPQHF	TGTGCCATCAGTGAGTCTGGCGTGGACAGTACTAATCAGCCCCAGCATTTT
-	TRBJ1-2	-	TRBV28	CASSRGGLVYGYTF	TGTGCCAGCAGCCGAGGGGGTCTCGTCTATGGCTACACCTTC
-	TRBJ2-1	TRBD2	TRBV7-2	CASSSGRSHYNEQFF	TGTGCCAGCAGCTCCGGGAGGTCCCATTACAATGAGCAGTTCTTC
-	TRBJ1-2	-	TRBV6-5	CASSYSVNYGYTF	TGTGCCAGCAGTTACAGTGTTAACTATGGCTACACCTTC
-	TRBJ1-2	-	TRBV3-1	CASSPDSSAGYTF	TGTGCCAGCAGCCCCGACAGCAGCGCTGGCTACACCTTC
-	TRBJ2-1	TRBD2	TRBV20-1	CSARAGTSGRTYNEQFF	TGCAGTGCCCGGGCCGGGACTAGCGGGAGGACTTACAATGAGCAGTTCTTC
few	TRBJ2-7	-	TRBV6-6	CASSQGQSEQYF	TGTGCCAGCAGCCAGGGACAAAGCGAGCAGTACTTC
few	TRBJ2-5	TRBD2	TRBV20-1	CSAAGTSKKETQYF	TGCAGTGCTGCCGGGACTAGCAAGAAAGAGACCCAGTACTTC
-	TRBJ1-2	TRBD1	TRBV2	CASSEGQGAFGGYTF	TGTGCCAGTAGTGAGGGACAGGGGGCATTTGGCGGCTACACCTTC
-	TRBJ2-5	TRBD2	TRBV5-1	CASSSEKTSGGAETQYF	TGCGCCAGCAGCTCCGAGAAGACTAGCGGGGGCGCAGAGACCCAGTACTTC
-	TRBJ2-4	TRBD1	TRBV27	CASSLQGATKNIQYF	TGTGCCAGCAGCCTACAGGGGGCGACCAAAAACATTCAGTACTTC
-	TRBJ2-7	-	TRBV9	CASSVGQTSYEQYF	TGTGCCAGCAGCGTAGGCCAGACCTCCTACGAGCAGTACTTC
-	TRBJ1-2	-	TRBV21-1	CASSRSSGTRYGYTF	TGTGCCAGCAGCAGATCCTCAGGGACCCGCTATGGCTACACCTTC
few	TRBJ1-2	-	TRBV30	CAWSVGGAKDYGYTF	TGTGCCTGGAGTGTCGGGGGCGCGAAGGACTATGGCTACACCTTC
-	TRBJ2-3	TRBD1	TRBV5-1	CASSLEGALTDTQYF	TGCGCCAGCAGCTTGGAGGGGGCCCTCACAGATACGCAGTATTTT
few	TRBJ2-1	-	TRBV5-1	CASSLAPGTDNEQFF	TGCGCCAGCAGCTTGGCTCCAGGGACGGATAATGAGCAGTTCTTC
-	TRBJ1-1	-	TRBV4-1	CASSQDLGTLFTEAFF	TGCGCCAGCAGCCAAGATCTAGGGACACTATTCACTGAAGCTTTCTTT
-	TRBJ2-3	-	TRBV20-1	CSASSLLDTQYF	TGCAGTGCTTCGTCCCTGTTGGATACGCAGTATTTT
-	TRBJ2-1	TRBD2	TRBV6-5	CASGLAGVQFF	TGTGCCAGCGGCCTGGCGGGGGTGCAGTTCTTC